The following is a T cell receptor (beta chain) sequence with its context. What it recognizes is unknown. Trimming removed 6 bases at V and 4 bases at J, with 8 bases between. The CDR3 runs to 11 residues. Germline-derived CDR1 and CDR2 are SQVTM and ANQGSEA. This record belongs to a study of cytomegalovirus exposure and HLA in healthy donors. The PCR made use of 60 Vbeta and 13 Jbeta primers. Clones were read by immunoSEQ multiplex PCR, and TCRdb kept only the in-frame ones, dropping some. The sample lists 110,000 to 150,000 clones; 60% to 85% were seen once. Points from the study as a whole: Researchers catalogued roughly 150 TCR beta chains as cytomegalovirus-associated. Accurate prediction of HLA-A and HLA-B alleles (for most subjects) was reportedly achieved from TCR beta sequences.

The source of this sequence is a male donor in good health and CMV-seronegative. Material for sequencing was PBMCs. V is TRBV29-1 and J is TRBJ2-3, with a tentative D call TRBD1 (5 bases). CDR3 loop: CSVSGPDTQYF. The CDR3 DNA is TGCAGCGTCTCAGGGCCAGATACGCAGTATTTT.